This TCR beta chain was captured by sequencing in a study of Graves' ophthalmopathy and Graves' hyperthyroidism. Study observations and caveats: Ophthalmopathy could be told apart from stable hyperthyroidism by a 13-signature model (just under 90% sensitivity, around 78% specificity). Most expanded clonotypes in thyroid above 0.001 frequency also showed up in blood.

The CDR3 is 15 residues long. The germline gives CDR1 SGHKS, CDR2 YYEKEE (reference sequence). Germline trimming cut 0 bases from V and 5 bases from J; bases unmatched to any gene: 7. The PBMCs originated from roughly 10 ml of fresh peripheral blood. Amplification from RNA transcripts yielded the TCR beta CDR3 regions. HTBI primers were used in a first-round RT-PCR, which preceded a second-round multiplex PCR. One entry per CDR3 protein, called by TCRdb with MiXCR from the multiplex PCR reads. The data contain 650,000 to 800,000 distinct CDR3 sequences, about two fifths of them seen just once; the ten biggest clones take up more than 2.5%. This clonotype was counted only a few times. Its specificity is not known.

The rearrangement links TRBV5-5 to TRBJ2-7, with 8 positions matching TRBD2. This clonotype was obtained from an adult man with Graves' ophthalmopathy. The sequenced material came from peripheral blood. CDR3 nucleotides: TGTGCCAGCAGCTTGGATTCGGGAGGGCCCCACGAGCAGTACTTC. This translates into CASSLDSGGPHEQYF.